These 8 T cell receptor beta chains came from one sample sequenced in a study of blood T cell repertoires in COVID-19. This table comes from immunoSEQ multiplex PCR, and its TCRdb copy is limited to in-frame clones, with some not included. The sample includes over 300,000 clones, around 92% of them seen just once. The material sequenced was peripheral blood. These receptors came from a man aged 18-30 years who had recovered from COVID-19.

The CDR3 reads CASSDEPGQGSPEAFF. CDR3 in DNA: TGTGCCAGCAGCGACGAACCGGGACAGGGGAGTCCTGAAGCTTTCTTT. The chain couples TRBV9 to TRBJ1-1; 10 nucleotides line up with TRBD1. The germline V gene encodes CDR1 SGDLS and CDR2 YYNGEE. The CDR3 extends over 16 amino acids. V lost 3 bases, J lost 6 bases, and 11 bases stayed unmatched.

The chain couples TRBV9 to TRBJ2-7; D remains unclear. The CDR3 has 13 amino acids. V was trimmed by 0 bases and J by 6 bases, leaving 10 bases between them. Per the germline V gene, CDR1 is SGDLS and CDR2 is YYNGEE. The CDR3 nucleotides read TGTGCCAGCAGCGTAGGCCTACTTGGCGAGCAGTACTTC. This translates into CASSVGLLGEQYF.

The V and J genes are TRBV6-5 and TRBJ1-1; 9 bases line up with TRBD1. Germline V gene data show CDR1 as MNHEY and CDR2 as SVGAGI. With V trimmed by 2 bases and J by 5 bases, 9 bases remained unmatched. The CDR3 is 16 residues long. In nucleotides, the CDR3 is TGTGCCAGCAGTTACACACGGACAGGGGTAGGGACTGAAGCTTTCTTT. Protein product: CASSYTRTGVGTEAFF.

This CDR3 is CASSQMALAGGPDNEQFF. CDR3 coding DNA: TGTGCCAGCAGCCAAATGGCCTTAGCGGGGGGTCCCGACAATGAGCAGTTCTTC. The J gene is TRBJ2-1, the V gene TRBV7-3; 10 bases match TRBD2. Trimming at V came to 5 bases and at J to 5 bases, leaving 15 bases not matched to a gene. The CDR3 has 18 residues. Germline values: CDR1 SGHTA, CDR2 FQGTGA.

This chain uses TRBV5-4 with TRBJ1-5; D perhaps matches TRBD1 (5 bases). Germline CDR1 is SGHNT and CDR2 is YYREEE (reference sequence). Trimming took off 4 bases at V and 2 bases at J, with 13 bases between the two ends. This CDR3 spans 15 amino acids. The CDR3 region is CASSRAGAGNQPQHF. CDR3 in DNA: TGTGCCAGCAGCCGTGCTGGGGCGGGCAATCAGCCCCAGCATTTT.

The J gene is TRBJ2-2, the V gene TRBV28; possible D gene TRBD2, 5 bases. The CDR3 runs 13 residues. Trimming removed 4 bases at V and 7 bases at J, with 10 bases between. From germline, CDR1 is MDHEN and CDR2 SYDVKM. The CDR3 DNA reads as TGTGCCAGCAGTTGGGAGACGGGCGGGGAGCTGTTTTTT. Amino acid sequence: CASSWETGGELFF.

This clone was counted a single time. J is TRBJ2-7 and V is TRBV6-5; D unresolved. CDR3 size: 14 residues. Germline CDR1 and CDR2: MNHEY and SVGAGI. Trimming took off 2 bases at V and 6 bases at J, with 14 bases between the two ends. CDR3 nucleotides: TGTGCCAGCAGTTACCAGGCCCAGGTGGGCGAGCAGTACTTC. Translating it yields CASSYQAQVGEQYF.

This chain connects TRBV6-5 to TRBJ2-1; perhaps TRBD2 as D (5 bases). The CDR3 has 14 amino acids. CDR1 and CDR2 from the germline V gene are MNHEY and SVGAGI. The ends were cut back, 5 bases at V and 2 bases at J, with 10 bases in the middle. The DNA of the CDR3 is TGTGCCAGCAGTACGCGGACTGCCTACAATGAGCAGTTCTTC. Translating gives CASSTRTAYNEQFF.